The clone carrying this T cell receptor beta chain was seen at least ten times. Its antigen is not known. TCRdb passed the 5' RACE reads through MiXCR, listing each CDR3 protein once. This sample has tens of thousands of distinct CDR3 sequences, with around 15% found just once. Sorted libraries used 1 million CD4+ or CD8+ T cells. Trimming removed 4 bases from V and 2 bases from J, with 13 bases in between. The CDR3 has 15 residues. Germline values: CDR1 MNHEY, CDR2 SVGEGT. The entry originates in a study of neurological immune-mediated disorders. Study-wide results and caveats: The absence of any CDR3 amino acid sequence shared by expanded clones across subjects suggests that repertoires were private in all groups.

The clonotype was recovered from a woman aged 55-69 years with HTLV-1-associated myelopathy (HAM/TSP). The chain joins TRBV6-2 or TRBV6-3 to TRBJ2-3, with D perhaps being TRBD1 or TRBD2 (5 bases each). Sample: CD4+ T cells from blood. CDR3 sequence reads: CASSWGTDYTDTQYF. In DNA form, the CDR3 reads TGTGCCAGCAGTTGGGGGACGGATTACACAGATACGCAGTATTTT.